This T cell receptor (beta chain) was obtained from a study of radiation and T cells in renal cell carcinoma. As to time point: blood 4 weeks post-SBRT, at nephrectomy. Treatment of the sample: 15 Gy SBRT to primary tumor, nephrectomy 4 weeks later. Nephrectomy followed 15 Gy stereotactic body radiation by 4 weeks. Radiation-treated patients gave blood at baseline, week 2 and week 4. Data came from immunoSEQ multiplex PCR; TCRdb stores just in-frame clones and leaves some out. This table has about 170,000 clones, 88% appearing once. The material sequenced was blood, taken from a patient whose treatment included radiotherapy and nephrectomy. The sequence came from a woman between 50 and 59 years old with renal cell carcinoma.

The CDR3 nucleotides read TGTGCCAGCAGCTTAATTCTAACTTCCGGCTACACCTTC. It yields the protein CASSLILTSGYTF. The chain employs TRBV5-5 and TRBJ1-2; D not resolved. This CDR3 has 13 amino acids. Trimming shortened V by 2 bases and J by 8 bases, and 13 bases separated the two germline ends. Germline values: CDR1 SGHKS, CDR2 YYEKEE (reference sequence).